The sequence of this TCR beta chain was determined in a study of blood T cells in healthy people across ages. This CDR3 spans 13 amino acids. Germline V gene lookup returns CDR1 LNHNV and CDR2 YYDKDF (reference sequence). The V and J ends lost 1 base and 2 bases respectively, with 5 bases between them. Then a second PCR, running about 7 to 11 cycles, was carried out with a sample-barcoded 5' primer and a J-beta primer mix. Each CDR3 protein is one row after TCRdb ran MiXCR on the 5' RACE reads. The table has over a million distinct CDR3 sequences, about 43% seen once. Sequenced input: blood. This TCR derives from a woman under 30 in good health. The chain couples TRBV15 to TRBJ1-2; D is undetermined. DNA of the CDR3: TGTGCCACCAGCAGAGCTCGAAACTATGGCTACACCTTC. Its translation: CATSRARNYGYTF.